The entry below describes one T cell receptor (beta chain). Its matching antigen is unknown. This record belongs to a study of neoadjuvant anti-PD-1 for oral cavity cancer. Study-level results: Pretreatment Treg/Th17 ratio correlated inversely with post-treatment tumor clonality.

The J segment lost 4 bases and the V segment lost 6 bases, leaving 11 bases of the junction unmatched. CDR1 is MDHEN, CDR2 SYDVKM, per germline. The CDR3 runs 16 residues. Repertoires were generated with immunoSEQ multiplex PCR, while TCRdb's copy carries only in-frame clones and drops some. This table has some 15,000 clones, more than 65% appearing once. Sample: PBMCs, taken before nivolumab (anti-PD-1) treatment. The chain carries TRBV28 and TRBJ1-5; 8 positions match TRBD1. The source is a person aged 35-79 years with oral cavity squamous cell carcinoma. CDR3 in DNA: TGTGCCAGCAGCTTGGGACAGGACTTTGGAAATCAGCCCCAGCATTTT. Translated: CASSLGQDFGNQPQHF. Full variable domain (rest looked up from reference TRBV28 and TRBJ1-5): DVKVTQSSRYLVKRTGEKVFLECVQDMDHENMFWYRQDPGLGLRLIYFSYDVKMKEKGDIPEGYSVSREKKERFSLILESASTNQTSMYLCASSLGQDFGNQPQHFGDGTRLSIL.